The 25 T cell receptor beta chains presented below share a single source sample, sequenced in a study of T cells in Graves' hyperthyroidism and ophthalmopathy. Amplification targeted TCR beta CDR3 regions from RNA transcripts. Researchers ran a first-round RT-PCR on the TCR CDR3 using the HTBI primer set. One entry per CDR3 protein results from TCRdb running MiXCR on the multiplex PCR reads. The sample consists of fewer than 750,000 distinct CDR3 sequences, under 15% of them appearing once. Sequencing was performed on blood. These receptors all stem from a woman in her forties with Graves' ophthalmopathy.

The chain links TRBV20-1 to TRBJ2-7, with 9 bases fitting TRBD2. Germline values: CDR1 DFQATT, CDR2 SNEGSKA (reference sequence). CDR3 length: 14 amino acids. After removal of 6 bases from V and 5 bases from J, the junction contained 11 bases not matched to a gene. The CDR3 coding sequence is TGCAGTGCAGAGGGGGGACTAGCATACCACGAGCAGTACTTC. Protein: CSAEGGLAYHEQYF.

Turning to this clonotype: A junction boundary mismatches the germline segment, possibly from a read error. The chain uses TRBV7-9 and TRBJ2-5; maybe TRBD1 (6 bases). The CDR3 is 13 amino acids. The germline CDR1 and CDR2 sequences are SEHNR and FQNEAQ (reference sequence). This CDR3 is CASSLVGGETQCF. DNA of the CDR3: TGTGCCAGCAGCTTAGTAGGGGGAGAGACCCAGTGCTTC.

This clonotype was seen just once. The rearrangement links TRBV27 to TRBJ1-2; tentatively, D is TRBD1 (5 bases). The CDR3 runs to 13 residues. Germline CDR1 MNHEY, CDR2 SMNVEV (reference sequence). Trimming took off 8 bases at V and 4 bases at J, with 14 bases between the two ends. This CDR3 is CASAAGQGYGYTF. The DNA for the CDR3 is TGTGCCAGCGCCGCAGGGCAGGGCTATGGCTACACCTTC.

This clonotype was recorded many times. V is TRBV29-1 and J is TRBJ1-1; TRBD1 matches 9 bases. Germline trimming cut 6 bases from V and 1 base from J; bases unmatched to any gene: 12. Looked up from germline, CDR1 is SQVTM and CDR2 is ANQGSEA. This CDR3 is built from 16 residues. The CDR3: CSVESGTGKENTEAFF. CDR3 DNA: TGCAGCGTAGAGTCCGGGACAGGGAAGGAGAACACTGAAGCTTTCTTT. Supplemented by reference TRBV29-1 and TRBJ1-1, the full variable domain reads SAVISQKPSRDICQRGTSLTIQCQVDSQVTMMFWYRQQPGQSLTLIATANQGSEATYESGFVIDKFPISRPNLTFSTLTVSNMSPEDSSIYLCSVESGTGKENTEAFFGQGTRLTVV.

This clonotype was detected many times. CDR3 sequence reads: CASSPPYNSYEQYF. CDR3 in DNA: TGTGCCAGCTCACCCCCCTACAACTCCTACGAGCAGTACTTC. This sequence joins TRBV18 and TRBJ2-7; D gene unclear. The V gene lost 3 bases and the J gene lost 0 bases, with 9 bases spanning the gap. CDR3 size: 14 residues. Germline V lookup: CDR1 KGHSH, CDR2 LQKENI.

This clonotype was observed many times. The chain links TRBV30 to TRBJ2-1, with TRBD2 matching 13 bases. V gave up 6 bases and J gave up 0 bases; unmatched junction bases: 8. Looked up from germline, CDR1 is GTSNPN and CDR2 is SVGIG (reference sequence). The CDR3 contains 17 residues. The CDR3 sequence is CACLTSGRASSYNEQFF. CDR3 nucleotides: TGTGCCTGCCTAACTAGCGGGAGGGCAAGCTCCTACAATGAGCAGTTCTTC.

Only a few counts were recorded for this clonotype. This chain joins TRBV2 and TRBJ2-2; tentatively, D is TRBD2 (6 bases). The V end lost 3 bases, the J end lost 3 bases, and 14 bases lay between the germline ends. This CDR3 is built from 16 residues. CDR1 SNHLY and CDR2 FYNNEI come from the germline V gene. The CDR3 loop reads CASSDRVSGYTGELFF. The CDR3, as DNA: TGTGCCAGCAGTGATAGAGTTAGCGGCTACACCGGGGAGCTGTTTTTT. Supplemented by reference TRBV2 and TRBJ2-2, the full variable domain reads EPEVTQTPSHQVTQMGQEVILRCVPISNHLYFYWYRQILGQKVEFLVSFYNNEISEKSEIFDDQFSVERPDGSNFTLKIRSTKLEDSAMYFCASSDRVSGYTGELFFGEGSRLTVL.

The chain recombines TRBV28 with TRBJ1-1, with 10 positions matching TRBD1. This CDR3 spans 16 amino acids. Germline CDR1 MDHEN, CDR2 SYDVKM. The trim removed 4 bases at V and 0 bases at J, leaving 5 bases unmatched. The CDR3 is CASSWDRGRMNTEAFF. CDR3 nucleotides: TGTGCCAGCAGTTGGGACAGGGGTAGGATGAACACTGAAGCTTTCTTT.

This clonotype was counted only a few times. This sequence joins TRBV7-8 and TRBJ2-4; 10 nucleotides line up with TRBD1. Germline V gene data show CDR1 as SGHVS and CDR2 as FQNEAQ. The CDR3 contains 14 residues. Germline trimming cut 3 bases from V and 8 bases from J; bases unmatched to any gene: 4. The CDR3: CASSFRDRGYIQYF. The DNA for the CDR3 is TGTGCCAGCAGCTTTAGGGACAGGGGATACATTCAGTACTTC.

This clonotype occurred many times. V gene TRBV6-1 combines with J gene TRBJ1-5; D is uncertain. Germline lookup yields CDR1 MNHNS and CDR2 SASEGT. This CDR3 region has 15 residues. The V end lost 5 bases, the J end lost 5 bases, and 16 bases lay between the germline ends. The CDR3 DNA follows: TGTGCCAGCAGTCTTGTATCAGTTCCAGATCAGCCCCAGCATTTT. It codes for CASSLVSVPDQPQHF.

At least ten counts were recorded for this clonotype. The chain has TRBV4-1 and TRBJ1-1; D is unresolved. Germline V gene sequence: CDR1 MGHRA, CDR2 YSYEKL. The CDR3 length is 15 residues. The V gene lost 1 base and the J gene lost 2 bases, with 11 bases spanning the gap. CDR3: CASSQGVAANTEAFF. The CDR3 DNA sequence: TGCGCCAGCAGCCAAGGAGTGGCAGCTAACACTGAAGCTTTCTTT.

This clonotype was counted between two and nine times. Without the conserved terminal phenylalanine or tryptophan, this CDR3 likely stems from a read error. The chain is built from TRBV25-1 and TRBJ2-5, with TRBD2 as a possible D gene (5 bases). Germline CDR1 and CDR2: MGHDK and SYGVNS. Trimming took off 4 bases at V and 4 bases at J, with 13 bases between the two ends. CDR3 length equals 14 residues. CDR3 sequence (DNA): TGTGCCAGCAGTGCCGGACTTGCGGTAGAGACCCAGTACCTC. Protein product: CASSAGLAVETQYL.

The chain combines TRBV7-9 with TRBJ2-7; tentatively, D is TRBD2 (5 bases). Trimming left V 3 bases short and J 5 bases short, with 14 bases between. Looked up from germline, CDR1 is SEHNR and CDR2 is FQNEAQ (reference sequence). The CDR3 sequence is 14 residues long. The CDR3 reads CASSFGDEGNEQYF. CDR3 coding DNA: TGTGCCAGCAGCTTCGGGGATGAGGGCAACGAGCAGTACTTC. The full variable domain, its missing parts supplied by reference TRBV7-9 and TRBJ2-7, is DTGVSQNPRHKITKRGQNVTFRCDPISEHNRLYWYRQTLGQGPEFLTYFQNEAQLEKSRLLSDRFSAERPKGSFSTLEIQRTEQGDSAMYLCASSFGDEGNEQYFGPGTRLTVT.

The V call is TRBV12-3 or TRBV12-4, the J call TRBJ1-1; the D is unclear. This CDR3 is built from 13 residues. V lost 8 bases and J lost 1, with 11 bases in between. CDR3: CASLARRNTEAFF. For the CDR3, the DNA is TGTGCCAGCCTCGCCCGGCGGAACACTGAAGCTTTCTTT.

This clonotype was counted a few times. V gene TRBV7-2 combines with J gene TRBJ2-7, with TRBD2 matching over 7 bases. V gave up 0 bases and J gave up 3 bases; unmatched junction bases: 5. The CDR3 contains 15 residues. Germline CDR1 and CDR2: SGHTA and FQGNSA. The CDR3 reads CASSLAAGLDYEQYF. For the CDR3, the DNA is TGTGCCAGCAGCTTAGCCGCCGGACTAGACTACGAGCAGTACTTC.

This clonotype was recorded many times. The rearrangement uses TRBV27 and TRBJ2-7; D may be TRBD1 or TRBD2 (5 bases each). V was trimmed by 6 bases and J by 0 bases, leaving 18 bases between them. CDR1 and CDR2 (germline): MNHEY, SMNVEV (reference sequence). The CDR3 runs 16 residues. CDR3 protein: CASRSPGTLSSYEQYF. The CDR3 DNA follows: TGTGCCAGCAGATCACCGGGGACCCTGAGCTCCTACGAGCAGTACTTC.

This clonotype was seen repeatedly, ten times or more. The genes are TRBV7-2 and TRBJ1-1; maybe TRBD1 (5 bases). V lost 5 bases and J 3 bases, leaving 10 bases between the germline ends. CDR1 is SGHTA and CDR2 is FQGNSA in the germline V gene. CDR3 length: 13 residues. CDR3 loop: CASSPEGDTEAFF. CDR3 sequence (DNA): TGTGCCAGCAGCCCCGAAGGGGACACTGAAGCTTTCTTT.

This clonotype was observed many times. V and J are TRBV6-1 and TRBJ1-1; D remains ambiguous. V lost 2 bases and J 4 bases, leaving 11 bases between the germline ends. The CDR3 is 14 residues long. Germline V gene lookup returns CDR1 MNHNS and CDR2 SASEGT. The DNA of the CDR3 is TGTGCCAGCAGTGAACCTGGGTTGGCCACTGAAGCTTTCTTT. Translating gives CASSEPGLATEAFF.

This clonotype has just a few counts. V gene TRBV3-1 combines with J gene TRBJ2-5, with 8 bases identical to TRBD2. Germline CDR1 and CDR2: LGHDT and YNNKEL (reference sequence). This CDR3 has 15 residues. The junction had 5 bases not matched to a gene; V was cut back by 0 bases and J by 5 bases. This CDR3 reads CASSQDWTSKETQYF. In DNA, the CDR3 is TGTGCCAGCAGCCAAGACTGGACTAGCAAGGAGACCCAGTACTTC.

This clonotype occurred many times. CDR3 coding DNA: TGCAGTGCTACGGACAGGACCAATCAGCCCCAGCATTTT. Amino acid sequence: CSATDRTNQPQHF. The chain joins TRBV20-1 to TRBJ1-5; the match to TRBD1 covers 7 bases. V lost 4 bases and J lost 3; bases outside the gene matches: 3. CDR1 is DFQATT and CDR2 is SNEGSKA in the germline V gene (reference sequence). This CDR3 has 13 residues.

In this sample, this clonotype turned up many times. The chain joins TRBV11-2 to TRBJ2-5, with 7 nucleotides matching TRBD1. Per the germline V gene, CDR1 is SGHAT and CDR2 is FQNNGV. The CDR3 loop spans 17 amino acids. The ends lost 5 bases at V and 4 bases at J; junction bases unmatched: 16. For the CDR3, the DNA is TGTGCCAGCAGCCCTTACCCTAGACAGGGAATAGTAGAGACCCAGTACTTC. Its protein is CASSPYPRQGIVETQYF.

This clonotype was seen a handful of times. The rearrangement links TRBV13 to TRBJ2-7; a possible D gene is TRBD2 (7 bases). This CDR3 spans 13 amino acids. The germline CDR1 and CDR2 sequences are PRHDT and FYEKMQ (reference sequence). V lost 4 bases and J lost 6, with 13 bases in between. The chain's CDR3 is CASSSRGGREQYF. The DNA for the CDR3 is TGTGCCAGCAGCTCTAGGGGGGGACGCGAGCAGTACTTC.

This clonotype was found a few times. The V call is TRBV7-9, the J call TRBJ1-6; D unclear. This CDR3 spans 14 amino acids. CDR1 and CDR2 (germline): SEHNR, FQNEAQ (reference sequence). V lost 1 base, J lost 9 bases, and 10 bases lay in between. CDR3 nucleotide sequence: TGTGCCAGCAGCTTAGACTGGGGTGGTTCACCCCTCCACTTT. Translated: CASSLDWGGSPLHF.

This clonotype appeared many times. J is TRBJ1-5 and V is TRBV6-1, with D hard to call. V shed 7 bases and J shed 5 bases, with 15 bases lying between them. The CDR3 has 14 residues. CDR1 and CDR2 from the germline V gene are MNHNS and SASEGT. The CDR3, as DNA: TGTGCCAGCATGCTCATTGGTCATGATCAGCCCCAGCATTTT. Amino acids: CASMLIGHDQPQHF.

This clonotype was found a few times. This chain uses TRBV5-1 with TRBJ2-6; a weak D match, TRBD2 (6 bases). The CDR3 runs 20 residues. CDR1 is SGHRS and CDR2 is YFSETQ in the germline V gene. Trimming cost V 4 bases and J 0 bases, with 23 bases left between them. CDR3 residues: CASSDGGSPATFSGANVLTF. Written as DNA, the CDR3 is TGCGCCAGCAGCGACGGGGGATCGCCTGCCACATTCTCTGGGGCCAACGTCCTGACTTTC.